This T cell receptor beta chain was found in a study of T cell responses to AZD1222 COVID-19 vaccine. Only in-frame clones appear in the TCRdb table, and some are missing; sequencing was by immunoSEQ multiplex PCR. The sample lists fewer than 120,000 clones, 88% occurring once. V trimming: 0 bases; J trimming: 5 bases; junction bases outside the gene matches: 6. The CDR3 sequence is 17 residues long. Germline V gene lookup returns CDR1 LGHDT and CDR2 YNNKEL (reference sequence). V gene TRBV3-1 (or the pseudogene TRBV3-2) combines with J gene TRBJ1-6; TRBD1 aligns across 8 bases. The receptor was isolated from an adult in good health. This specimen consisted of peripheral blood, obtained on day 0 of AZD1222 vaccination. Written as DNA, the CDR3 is TGTGCCAGCAGCCAAGATCAGAGGACAGGGAATAATTCACCCCTCCACTTT. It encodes CASSQDQRTGNNSPLHF.